This T cell receptor beta chain appears in the sequencing data of a study of T cells in pancreatic ductal adenocarcinoma. Only in-frame clones appear in the TCRdb table, and some are missing; sequencing was by immunoSEQ multiplex PCR. The sample gives around 94,000 clones, roughly 96% of which show up once; about 3% is in the top ten. The CDR3 is 14 amino acids. V lost 1 base, J lost 5 bases, and 9 bases lay in between. Germline assignment: CDR1 KGHSH and CDR2 LQKENI. The selected patients with pancreatic ductal adenocarcinoma had surgery but no neoadjuvant therapy. The source of this sequence is a human donor with pancreatic ductal adenocarcinoma. The sample comprised PBMCs. The V call is TRBV18, the J call TRBJ1-5; D is ambiguous. As DNA, the CDR3 is TGTGCCAGCTCACCACAGGGCGGGGATCAGCCCCAGCATTTT. This translates into CASSPQGGDQPQHF.